This TCR beta chain was sequenced for a study of T-cell reconstitution after alpha-beta-depleted transplantation in children (dated by TCRdb to about 2016). About the investigation overall: The study quantitatively tracked T-cell immune reconstitution after TCRalphabeta/CD19-depleted allogeneic hematopoietic cell transplantation in children using TCR repertoire profiling. Study-wide conclusions, independent of this receptor: About two months after transplant, the apparently early recovery of alphabetaT-cell counts reportedly depended on just several hundred clones that had expanded rapidly and came from non-depleted graft cells. Hyperexpanded clone frequencies declined over subsequent months; after one year, T-cell counts and TCRbeta diversity were mostly attributed to newly produced T cells. The high TCRbeta diversity at day 60 in some patients was ascribed to recipient T cells and intrathymic progenitors that had survived conditioning.

The meaning of the sample's treatment or condition label: allogeneic hematopoietic cell transplantation with graft depleted of TCRalphabeta T cells and CD19 B cells. The children who served as transplant recipients had been given grafts of TCRalphabeta/CD19-depleted allogeneic hematopoietic cells. For this clonotype: The antigen it recognizes is unknown. Base qualities are not at hand, and no much larger clone is one base apart.

Library prep was done by PCR. Sequencing instrument: Illumina HiSeq 2500. TCR library preparation used molecular barcoding, with unique molecular identifiers applied to normalize quantification of the TCRbeta repertoire. TCRdb trimmed public reads at Q25 via fastp, called clones via MiXCR and kept in-frame beta chains. A single entry per CDR3 protein holds the most common genes and DNA from its merged rows. For this sample there are about 420,000 distinct CDR3 sequences; around 15% appear just once. The ten largest clones represent 25% to 30% of the sample. V gives up 2 bases and J gives up 3 bases, and the segment between their germline ends measures 16 bases. The germline V gene provides CDR1 SGHRS and CDR2 YFSETQ. The CDR3 starts with the cysteine, ends with the phenylalanine, and has 16 residues. Just CDR3 DNA is preserved here, 48 bases in frame from base 1.

Sequenced material: PBMCs, mostly from graft donor cells, taken 360 days after TCRalphabeta/CD19-depleted stem cell transplant. The TCR sequence derives from a boy under three years old who had a stem cell transplant for Wiskott-Aldrich syndrome, so the T cells may come from the graft donor. In this chain, TRBV5-1 is recombined with TRBJ2-3, with a weak D call of TRBD2 (6 bases match). Here the CDR3 is given as CASSFGLNELTDTQYF. The DNA is TGCGCCAGCAGCTTCGGACTAAACGAGCTTACAGATACGCAGTATTTT.